Given below is one T cell receptor beta chain in context. The table lists this clonotype with many counts. The antigen this receptor binds is unknown. No per-base quality is available; no much larger clone lies one base away. The data stem from a study of T cell repertoires in cytomegalovirus infection (dated by TCRdb to between 2018 and 2021). About the study as a whole: Alongside well-studied HLA-B-restricted epitopes, the peptide stimulations were aimed at recently identified HLA-C-restricted CMV epitopes, whose presentation resists viral immunomodulation. Donor HLA type was relevant to the analysis, because carriage of CMV infection together with the matching HLA type was indicated by public TCR beta signatures. Study-wide findings and limitations: In the ex vivo response, HLA-C-restricted CMV-specific TCR beta clonotypes were dominant, and in two of eight donors the single most frequent clonotype came from this HLA-C-restricted group. Carriers of CMV infection plus the relevant HLA type were discriminated by the cumulative frequency of public TCR beta family members in the study cohort and in an independent approximately 350-donor cohort.

The reads were generated on an Illumina HiSeq 1500. TCRdb reprocessed the public reads (quality trimming at Q25 with fastp, clone calling with MiXCR) and kept in-frame beta chains. Rows with a matching CDR3 protein are joined into one entry that keeps the most common DNA and genes. Across this sample there are approximately 990,000 distinct CDR3 sequences, with about a third seen only once. Over 12% of the sample rests with the top ten. Read against the paper, the sample's treatment or condition label means: in vitro stimulation with specific CMV peptide epitopes to enrich CMV-specific T cells. This TCR came from a human donor in good health (CMV status not recorded). Some clones in this sample may be carry-over from other donors' samples. The sample in question was cultured CD8+ T cells from PBMCs, obtained from culture after CMV antigen stimulation.

CDR3 reads: CASSEFHEQYF. The nucleotide sequence reads TGTGCCAGCAGTGAATTTCACGAGCAGTACTTC. The rearrangement combines TRBV25-1 with TRBJ2-7; too little of a D gene remains to name it. According to the germline V gene, CDR1 reads MGHDK and CDR2 reads SYGVNS. Deletion took 1 base off V and 5 bases off J, with a span of 3 bases between the germline ends. The CDR3 starts with the cysteine, ends with the phenylalanine, and has 11 residues. The retained sequence is limited to the CDR3, 33 bases, with the frame set at the first base.